The 14 T cell receptor beta chains below come from one sample, sequenced in a study of response to subunit inactivated influenza vaccine. A single record per CDR3 protein comes from TCRdb applying MiXCR to the RT-PCR reads. The sample lists about 310,000 distinct CDR3 sequences, 21% occurring once. The material sequenced was PBMCs from blood, taken approximately 20 months after vaccination. These receptors came from a man aged 50-75 years who received an inactivated influenza vaccine.

This clonotype came up a few times. This chain uses TRBV20-1 with TRBJ2-7; D ambiguous. V lost 0 bases to trimming and J lost 4 bases, with 7 bases between them. The length of the CDR3 is 12 residues. Germline V CDR1 and CDR2: DFQATT, SNEGSKA (reference sequence). The CDR3 is CSARDLAYEQYF. The CDR3 DNA sequence: TGCAGTGCTAGAGATTTAGCTTACGAGCAGTACTTC.

This chain links TRBV4-3 with TRBJ2-2; 10 bases line up with TRBD2. V lost 0 bases and J lost 3; bases outside the gene matches: 4. The CDR3 length is 17 residues. The germline V gene has CDR1 LGHNA and CDR2 YSLEER. CDR3 nucleotides: TGCGCCAGCAGCCAAGAGCCAGCGGGAGGGTACACCGGGGAGCTGTTTTTT. Encoded protein: CASSQEPAGGYTGELFF.

This chain joins TRBV11-2 and TRBJ1-4, with D possibly TRBD1 on 5 matching bases. The CDR3 runs 15 residues. Germline assignment: CDR1 SGHAT and CDR2 FQNNGV. V was pared by 1 base and J by 6 bases, with 12 bases between. The CDR3 spells CASSLAGLRDEKLFF. The CDR3, as DNA: TGTGCCAGCAGCTTAGCGGGGCTAAGGGATGAAAAACTGTTTTTT. Full variable domain (remainder filled in from reference TRBV11-2 and TRBJ1-4): EAGVAQSPRYKIIEKRQSVAFWCNPISGHATLYWYQQILGQGPKLLIQFQNNGVVDDSQLPKDRFSAERLKGVDSTLKIQPAKLEDSAVYLCASSLAGLRDEKLFFGSGTQLSVL.

J is TRBJ2-5 and V is TRBV7-2; 11 bases agree with TRBD2. The CDR3 totals 16 residues. The germline V gene has CDR1 SGHTA and CDR2 FQGNSA. After removal of 4 bases from V and 5 bases from J, the junction contained 9 bases not matched to a gene. The CDR3 nucleotides read TGTGCCAGCAGCTCAACACATAGCGGGAGGGGGGAGACCCAGTACTTC. It specifies CASSSTHSGRGETQYF.

In its sample, this clonotype was seen many times. The chain is built from TRBV7-2 and TRBJ2-1; no clear D gene. The CDR3 sequence is 17 residues long. Germline values: CDR1 SGHTA, CDR2 FQGNSA. V shed 0 bases and J shed 0 bases, with 12 bases lying between them. CDR3 bases: TGTGCCAGCAGCTTAGCAGTAGGGCATAGCTCCTACAATGAGCAGTTCTTC. This codes for CASSLAVGHSSYNEQFF.

The chain has TRBV14 and TRBJ2-7; D not certain. Germline V lookup: CDR1 SGHDN, CDR2 FVKESK. Trimming took 4 bases from V and 3 from J, leaving 10 bases between them. This CDR3 comprises 13 residues. In nucleotides, the CDR3 is TGTGCCAGCAGCCGGATGTTAAGCTACGAGCAGTACTTC. It translates to CASSRMLSYEQYF.

In this sample, this clonotype turned up a few times. CDR3 residues: CASRSMGGYYGYTF. The CDR3 DNA sequence: TGTGCCAGCAGGTCCATGGGGGGTTACTATGGCTACACCTTC. The chain combines TRBV6-1 with TRBJ1-2; a possible D gene is TRBD1 (5 bases). The V and J ends lost 6 bases and 3 bases respectively, with 14 bases between them. The germline V gene has CDR1 MNHNS and CDR2 SASEGT. The CDR3 has 14 residues.

The J gene is TRBJ1-6, the V gene TRBV12-3 or TRBV12-4; 9 bases are shared with TRBD1. The junction had 7 bases not matched to a gene; V was cut back by 7 bases and J by 9 bases. The CDR3 is made up of 14 amino acids. CDR3 sequence: CASTSTGGGSPLHF. CDR3 sequence (DNA): TGTGCCAGCACGTCGACAGGGGGAGGTTCACCCCTCCACTTT.

V usage is TRBV24-1 and J usage is TRBJ2-2; maybe TRBD2 (5 bases). Germline V CDR1 and CDR2: KGHDR, SFDVKD. V dropped 8 bases and J dropped 0 bases, with 12 bases sitting between them. CDR3 length: 15 amino acids. The CDR3 bases are TGTGCCACCAAGGCTCCGGGGTCGAACACCGGGGAGCTGTTTTTT. This sequence encodes CATKAPGSNTGELFF.

The chain links TRBV6-2 or TRBV6-3 to TRBJ1-2; no firm D call. CDR3 length: 12 amino acids. Trimming left V 2 bases short and J 10 bases short, with 11 bases between. Looked up from germline, CDR1 is MNHEY and CDR2 is SVGEGT. In DNA, the CDR3 is TGTGCCAGCAGTTACCCCACGGACTACTACACCTTC. It translates to CASSYPTDYYTF.

The CDR3 here is CASTLRGGFTDTQYF. CDR3 coding DNA: TGTGCCAGCACCCTTCGAGGGGGATTCACAGATACGCAGTATTTT. This rearrangement joins TRBV7-2 to TRBJ2-3; perhaps TRBD1 as D (6 bases). There are 15 residues in the CDR3. Germline-derived CDR1 and CDR2 are SGHTA and FQGNSA. V was trimmed by 7 bases and J by 2 bases, leaving 16 bases between them.

This clonotype occurred a few times. The rearrangement joins TRBV5-1 to TRBJ1-2, with D unclear. CDR3 length: 14 residues. Germline values: CDR1 SGHRS, CDR2 YFSETQ. The V end was cut by 0 bases, the J end by 6 bases, with 12 bases between. The CDR3 sequence: CASSLDGRKDGYTF. Here the CDR3 DNA reads TGCGCCAGCAGCTTGGATGGGAGGAAGGATGGCTACACCTTC.

V and J are TRBV12-3 or TRBV12-4 and TRBJ2-1; TRBD2 aligns across 10 bases. The CDR3 sequence is 15 residues long. Trimming took 5 bases from V and 8 from J; bases not matched to a gene: 9. CDR3: CASSTQLAGRDEQFF. The CDR3 DNA is TGTGCCAGCAGTACGCAACTAGCGGGGAGGGATGAGCAGTTCTTC.

This clonotype has only a few counts. V gene TRBV3-1 combines with J gene TRBJ1-3, with D perhaps matching TRBD1 (6 bases). Germline CDR1 is LGHDT and CDR2 is YNNKEL (reference sequence). Trimming shortened V by 6 bases and J by 0 bases, and 18 bases separated the two germline ends. The CDR3 is made up of 17 amino acids. CDR3 sequence (DNA): TGTGCCAGCAGTCAGAGGGGGGCACAAGACTCTGGAAACACCATATATTTT. Amino acid sequence: CASSQRGAQDSGNTIYF.